The sequence of this T cell receptor beta chain was determined in a study of T-cell reconstitution after alpha-beta-depleted transplantation in children. Unique molecular identifiers featured in how the TCRbeta library was prepared. TCRdb used MiXCR to reprocess the PCR reads, holding one entry per CDR3 protein. The data hold about 610,000 distinct CDR3 sequences, with roughly a tenth observed a single time. The ends lost 5 bases at V and 5 bases at J; junction bases unmatched: 8. The V gene's germline CDR1 is KGHDR and CDR2 SFDVKD. This CDR3 contains 16 residues. The clonotype was recovered from a human donor who donated a stem cell graft to a child with acute myeloid leukemia. The rearrangement uses TRBV24-1 and TRBJ2-7, with 13 bases lining up with TRBD2. The source was PBMCs from the stem cell graft donor, collected from the stem cell graft. The CDR3: CATSVRTSGSTDEQYF. For the CDR3, the DNA is TGTGCCACCAGTGTCAGGACTAGCGGGAGTACCGACGAGCAGTACTTC.